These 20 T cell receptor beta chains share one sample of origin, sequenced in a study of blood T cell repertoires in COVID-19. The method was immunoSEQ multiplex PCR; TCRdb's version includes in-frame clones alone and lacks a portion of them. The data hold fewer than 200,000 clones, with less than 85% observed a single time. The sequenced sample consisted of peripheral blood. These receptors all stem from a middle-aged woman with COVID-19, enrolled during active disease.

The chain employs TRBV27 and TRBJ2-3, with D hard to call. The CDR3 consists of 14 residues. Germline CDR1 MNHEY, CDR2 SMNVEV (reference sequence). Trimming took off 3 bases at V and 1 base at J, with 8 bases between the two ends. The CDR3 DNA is TGTGCCAGCAGTTTTGGGCAGGGCACAGATACGCAGTATTTT. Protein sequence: CASSFGQGTDTQYF.

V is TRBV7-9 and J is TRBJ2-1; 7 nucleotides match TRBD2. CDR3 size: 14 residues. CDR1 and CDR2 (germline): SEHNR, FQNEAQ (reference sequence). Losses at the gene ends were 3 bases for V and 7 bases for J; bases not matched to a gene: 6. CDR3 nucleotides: TGTGCCAGCAGCTTTCGCGGGGGAGAGAATGAGCAGTTCTTC. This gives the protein CASSFRGGENEQFF. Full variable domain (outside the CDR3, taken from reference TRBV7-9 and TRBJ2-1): DTGVSQNPRHKITKRGQNVTFRCDPISEHNRLYWYRQTLGQGPEFLTYFQNEAQLEKSRLLSDRFSAERPKGSFSTLEIQRTEQGDSAMYLCASSFRGGENEQFFGPGTRLTVL.

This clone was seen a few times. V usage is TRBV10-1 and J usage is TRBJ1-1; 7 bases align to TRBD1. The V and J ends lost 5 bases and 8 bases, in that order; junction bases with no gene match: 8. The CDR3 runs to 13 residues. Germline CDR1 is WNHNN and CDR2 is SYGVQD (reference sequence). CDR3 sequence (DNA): TGCGCCAGCAGTCCAGGGACAGCCCTAGAAGCTTTCTTT. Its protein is CASSPGTALEAFF.

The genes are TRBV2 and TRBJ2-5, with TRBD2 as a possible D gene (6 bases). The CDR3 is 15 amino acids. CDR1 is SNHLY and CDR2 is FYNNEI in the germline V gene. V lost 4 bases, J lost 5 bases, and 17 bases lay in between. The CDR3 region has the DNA TGTGCCAGCAGTGGCCATAGACTAGAGGGCGAGACCCAGTACTTC. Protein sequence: CASSGHRLEGETQYF.

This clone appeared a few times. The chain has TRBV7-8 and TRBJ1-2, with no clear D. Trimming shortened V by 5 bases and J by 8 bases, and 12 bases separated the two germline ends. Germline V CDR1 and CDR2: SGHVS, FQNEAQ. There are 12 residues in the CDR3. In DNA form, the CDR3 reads TGTGCCAGCAGCCCGACTTACGCAGGCTACACCTTC. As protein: CASSPTYAGYTF. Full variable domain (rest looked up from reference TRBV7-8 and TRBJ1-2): GAGVSQSPRYKVAKRGQDVALRCDPISGHVSLFWYQQALGQGPEFLTYFQNEAQLDKSGLPSDRFFAERPEGSVSTLKIQRTQQEDSAVYLCASSPTYAGYTFGSGTRLTVV.

The CDR3 DNA reads as TGTGCCTGGAGTGTACGGCTAGCACCCGAGACCCAGTACTTC. Translating gives CAWSVRLAPETQYF. The chain couples TRBV30 to TRBJ2-5; perhaps TRBD2 as D (5 bases). Trimming left V 0 bases short and J 5 bases short, with 13 bases between. Looked up from germline, CDR1 is GTSNPN and CDR2 is SVGIG (reference sequence). The CDR3 has 14 residues.

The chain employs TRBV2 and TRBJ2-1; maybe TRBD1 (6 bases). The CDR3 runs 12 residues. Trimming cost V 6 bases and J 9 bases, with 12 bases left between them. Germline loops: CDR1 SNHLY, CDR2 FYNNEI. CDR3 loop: CASSPTGIEQFF. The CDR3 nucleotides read TGTGCCAGCAGCCCTACAGGGATTGAGCAGTTCTTC.

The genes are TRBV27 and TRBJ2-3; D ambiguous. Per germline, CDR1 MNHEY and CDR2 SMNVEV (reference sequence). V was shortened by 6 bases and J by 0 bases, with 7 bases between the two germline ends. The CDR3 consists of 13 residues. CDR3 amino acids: CASRPRSTDTQYF. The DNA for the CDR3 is TGTGCCAGCAGACCGCGGAGCACAGATACGCAGTATTTT.

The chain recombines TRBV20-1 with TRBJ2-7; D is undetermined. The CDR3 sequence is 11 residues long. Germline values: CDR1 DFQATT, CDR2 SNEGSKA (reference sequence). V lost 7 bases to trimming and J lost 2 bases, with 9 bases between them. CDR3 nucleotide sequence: TGCAGTGAAGGTAGCACCTACGAGCAGTACTTC. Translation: CSEGSTYEQYF.

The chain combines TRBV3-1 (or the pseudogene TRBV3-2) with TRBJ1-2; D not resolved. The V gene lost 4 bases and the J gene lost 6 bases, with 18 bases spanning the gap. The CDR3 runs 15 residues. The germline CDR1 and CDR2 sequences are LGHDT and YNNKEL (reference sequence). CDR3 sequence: CASSPRLRGKDGYTF. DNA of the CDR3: TGTGCCAGCAGCCCCAGATTACGCGGGAAAGATGGCTACACCTTC.

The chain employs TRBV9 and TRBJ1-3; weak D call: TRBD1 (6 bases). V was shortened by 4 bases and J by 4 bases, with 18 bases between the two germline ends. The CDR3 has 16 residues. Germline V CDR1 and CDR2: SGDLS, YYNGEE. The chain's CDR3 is CASSRLRGEVGNTIYF. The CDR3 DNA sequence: TGTGCCAGCAGCAGACTCAGGGGAGAGGTAGGAAACACCATATATTTT.

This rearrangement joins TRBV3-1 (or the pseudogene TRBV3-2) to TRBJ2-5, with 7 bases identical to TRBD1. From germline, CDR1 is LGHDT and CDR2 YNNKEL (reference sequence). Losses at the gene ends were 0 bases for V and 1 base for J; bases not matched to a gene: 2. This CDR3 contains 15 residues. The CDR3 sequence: CASSQEGQIQETQYF. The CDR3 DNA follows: TGTGCCAGCAGCCAAGAGGGACAGATCCAAGAGACCCAGTACTTC.

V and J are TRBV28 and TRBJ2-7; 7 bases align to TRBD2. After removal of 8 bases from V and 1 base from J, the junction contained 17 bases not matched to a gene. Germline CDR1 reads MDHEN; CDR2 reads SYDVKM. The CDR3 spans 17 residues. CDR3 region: CASLARSSRRESYEQYF. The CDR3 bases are TGTGCCAGCCTGGCCCGGTCCTCTAGGCGGGAGTCCTACGAGCAGTACTTC.

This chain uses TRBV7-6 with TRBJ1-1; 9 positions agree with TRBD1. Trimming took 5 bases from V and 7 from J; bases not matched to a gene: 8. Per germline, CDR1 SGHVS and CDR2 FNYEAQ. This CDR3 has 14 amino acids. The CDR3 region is CASSAQGAPNEAFF. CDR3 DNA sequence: TGTGCCAGCAGCGCACAGGGGGCGCCTAATGAAGCTTTCTTT.

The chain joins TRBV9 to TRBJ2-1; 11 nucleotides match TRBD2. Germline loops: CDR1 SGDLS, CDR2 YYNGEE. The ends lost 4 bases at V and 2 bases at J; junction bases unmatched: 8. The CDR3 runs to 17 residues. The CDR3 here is CASSPRLAGRAYNEQFF. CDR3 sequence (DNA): TGTGCCAGCAGCCCCCGACTAGCGGGAAGGGCCTACAATGAGCAGTTCTTC.

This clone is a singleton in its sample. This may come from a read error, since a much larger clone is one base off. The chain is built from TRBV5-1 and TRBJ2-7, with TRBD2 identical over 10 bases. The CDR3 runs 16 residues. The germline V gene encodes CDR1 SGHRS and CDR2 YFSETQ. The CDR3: CASSLGASGSSYKQYF. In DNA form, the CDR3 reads TGCGCCAGCAGCTTGGGTGCTAGCGGGAGCTCCTACAAGCAGTACTTC.

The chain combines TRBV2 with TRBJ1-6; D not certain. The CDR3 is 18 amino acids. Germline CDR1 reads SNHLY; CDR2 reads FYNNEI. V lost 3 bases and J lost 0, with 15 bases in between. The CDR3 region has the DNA TGTGCCAGCAGTGATAGCGTGGTTGATAGCTCCTATAATTCACCCCTCCACTTT. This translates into CASSDSVVDSSYNSPLHF.

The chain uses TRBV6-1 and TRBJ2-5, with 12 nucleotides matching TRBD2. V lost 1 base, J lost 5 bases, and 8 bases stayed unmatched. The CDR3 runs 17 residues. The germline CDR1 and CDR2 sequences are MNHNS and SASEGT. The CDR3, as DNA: TGTGCCAGCAGTGAAGGAGCTAGCGGGGGGGCCGGTGAGACCCAGTACTTC. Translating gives CASSEGASGGAGETQYF.

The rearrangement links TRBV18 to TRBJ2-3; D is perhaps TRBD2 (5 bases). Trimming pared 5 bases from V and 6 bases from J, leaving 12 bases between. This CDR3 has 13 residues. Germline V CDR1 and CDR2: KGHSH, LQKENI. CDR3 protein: CASSDYLVDTQYF. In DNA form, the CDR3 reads TGTGCCAGCTCAGACTATCTGGTGGATACGCAGTATTTT.

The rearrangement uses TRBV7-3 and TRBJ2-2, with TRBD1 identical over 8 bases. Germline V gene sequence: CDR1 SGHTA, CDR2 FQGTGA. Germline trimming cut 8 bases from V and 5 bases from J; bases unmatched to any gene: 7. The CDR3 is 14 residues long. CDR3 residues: CASGGQGRTGELFF. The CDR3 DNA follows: TGTGCCAGCGGAGGACAGGGTCGGACCGGGGAGCTGTTTTTT.